This entry lists 8 T cell receptor beta chains sequenced from one sample in a study of T cell repertoires in cytomegalovirus infection. TCRdb used MiXCR to reprocess the reads, holding one entry per CDR3 protein. Of roughly 150,000 distinct CDR3 sequences listed, more than 15% are singletons. The sequencing sample was made of CD8+ T cells from PBMCs. These receptors came from a human donor in good health (CMV status not recorded). Some clones in this sample may be carry-over from other donors' samples.

This clonotype was picked up a small number of times. Here the CDR3 reads CASSTGQGSGANVLTF. CDR3 DNA: TGCGCCAGCAGCACGGGACAGGGCTCTGGGGCCAACGTCCTGACTTTC. The chain recombines TRBV4-3 with TRBJ2-6; 9 bases match TRBD1. V lost 5 bases to trimming and J lost 0 bases; unmatched junction nucleotides: 2. Germline CDR1 and CDR2: LGHNA and YSLEER. CDR3 size: 16 residues.

V usage is TRBV7-9 and J usage is TRBJ1-5; D not certain. The CDR3 has 14 residues. V was pared by 5 bases and J by 1 base, with 9 bases between. Germline-derived CDR1 and CDR2 are SEHNR and FQNEAQ (reference sequence). The CDR3 sequence: CASSHGPSNQPQHF. DNA of the CDR3: TGTGCCAGCAGCCACGGGCCCAGCAATCAGCCCCAGCATTTT.

This clonotype was found a few times. V usage is TRBV14 and J usage is TRBJ1-2; tentative D call: TRBD1 (5 bases). The CDR3 length is 14 residues. Per the germline V gene, CDR1 is SGHDN and CDR2 is FVKESK. V lost 1 base and J 3 bases, leaving 9 bases between the germline ends. In nucleotides, the CDR3 is TGTGCCAGCAGCCAAGCGGGGCGCGACTATGGCTACACCTTC. It translates to CASSQAGRDYGYTF.

This clonotype was observed a few times. The genes are TRBV7-9 and TRBJ2-5; tentative D call: TRBD2 (6 bases). V lost 4 bases, J lost 0 bases, and 12 bases lay in between. CDR3 length equals 15 residues. Looked up from germline, CDR1 is SEHNR and CDR2 is FQNEAQ (reference sequence). DNA for the CDR3: TGTGCCAGCAGCTCCCGACTAGACCACCAAGAGACCCAGTACTTC. This sequence encodes CASSSRLDHQETQYF.

The chain is built from TRBV7-2 and TRBJ2-7; 14 bases are shared with TRBD2. The CDR3 consists of 16 residues. Per the germline V gene, CDR1 is SGHTA and CDR2 is FQGNSA. V was clipped by 5 bases and J by 6 bases; unmatched bases: 9. The CDR3 sequence: CASSQGTSGRVSEQYF. The DNA of the CDR3 is TGTGCCAGCAGCCAAGGGACTAGCGGGAGAGTTTCCGAGCAGTACTTC.

This clonotype was detected a few times. The chain combines TRBV7-6 with TRBJ2-7; 8 nucleotides match TRBD2. Germline-derived CDR1 and CDR2 are SGHVS and FNYEAQ. The V gene end was trimmed by 2 bases and the J gene end by 3 bases; junction bases not matched to a gene: 3. The CDR3 runs 14 residues. The CDR3 is CASSLFSGDYEQYF. The DNA for the CDR3 is TGTGCCAGCAGCTTATTTAGCGGGGACTACGAGCAGTACTTC.

This rearrangement joins TRBV6-4 to TRBJ2-1; 7 bases map to TRBD1. The CDR3 loop spans 15 amino acids. The J segment lost 5 bases and the V segment lost 3 bases, leaving 7 bases of the junction unmatched. The germline V gene has CDR1 MRHNA and CDR2 SNTAGT. Here the CDR3 reads CASSEGQVGHNEQFF. The CDR3 nucleotides read TGTGCCAGCAGTGAAGGACAGGTTGGCCACAATGAGCAGTTCTTC.

This clonotype was seen more than once but under ten times. The V gene is TRBV11-2, the J gene TRBJ2-7, with TRBD1 as a possible D gene (6 bases). Germline V gene sequence: CDR1 SGHAT, CDR2 FQNNGV. V lost 5 bases to trimming and J lost 2 bases, with 22 bases between them. CDR3 length: 17 residues. CDR3 protein: CASSRELSRDTTYEQYF. The CDR3 region has the DNA TGTGCCAGCAGCCGCGAACTCTCAAGGGACACCACCTACGAGCAGTACTTC.